This T cell receptor (beta chain) was captured by sequencing in a study of T cells in Graves' hyperthyroidism and ophthalmopathy. Researchers amplified the TCR beta CDR3 regions from RNA transcripts. Primed by the HTBI set, a first-round RT-PCR was run on the TCR CDR3. TCRdb passed the multiplex PCR reads through MiXCR, listing each CDR3 protein once. The table shows about 570,000 distinct CDR3 sequences, with around 46% occurring only once. Study observations and caveats: Using 13 V-J features, a model discriminated ophthalmopathy from stable hyperthyroidism. Blood also held most thyroid clonotypes expanded beyond 0.001.

With V trimmed by 7 bases and J by 3 bases, 4 bases remained unmatched. The germline V gene encodes CDR1 SNHLY and CDR2 FYNNEI. This CDR3 spans 13 amino acids. The sample holds a few counts of this clonotype. Its antigen remains unknown. The study excluded patients with uncontrolled infection, other autoimmune disease, pregnancy or lactation. Diagnoses used clinical symptoms, serum thyroxine and TRAb, thyroid ultrasound and orbital computed tomography. The chain carries TRBV2 and TRBJ1-2, with 8 bases matching TRBD1. The sample consisted of peripheral blood or thyroid tissue (not recorded which). The TCR was taken from an adult woman with Graves' disease, either hyperthyroidism or ophthalmopathy (not recorded which). The CDR3 reads CASIKDRDYGYTF. As DNA, the CDR3 is TGTGCCAGCATCAAGGACAGGGACTATGGCTACACCTTC.